The 13 T cell receptor beta chains given below trace back to one sample, sequenced in a study of blood T cells in healthy people across ages. A J-beta primer mix and a sample-barcoded 5' primer were used in a second PCR of about 7 to 12 cycles. Each CDR3 protein gets one entry after TCRdb re-called the 5' RACE reads with MiXCR. Among about 640,000 distinct CDR3 sequences, roughly three fifths were seen once, and the ten largest hold 30% to 45%. Sequencing used blood. Receptors originate from a man aged 60 to 69 in good health.

The V call is TRBV7-2, the J call TRBJ2-1; no clear D. Germline assignment: CDR1 SGHTA and CDR2 FQGNSA. The CDR3 has 12 amino acids. Between the trimmed V and J ends, which lost 4 bases and 6 bases, there was a span of 7 bases. In nucleotides, the CDR3 is TGTGCCAGCAGCTCCGGACCCAATGAGCAGTTCTTC. Its protein is CASSSGPNEQFF.

The sample holds a few counts of this clonotype. This chain uses TRBV20-1 with TRBJ1-2, with D tentatively TRBD1 (5 bases). The germline V gene has CDR1 DFQATT and CDR2 SNEGSKA (reference sequence). Between the trimmed V and J ends, which lost 3 bases and 1 base, there was a span of 6 bases. CDR3 length: 12 amino acids. The CDR3 sequence: CSARGLNYGYTF. In DNA, the CDR3 is TGCAGTGCTAGGGGACTTAACTATGGCTACACCTTC.

This clonotype has only a few counts. The chain couples TRBV29-1 to TRBJ2-3; D remains unclear. V was shortened by 3 bases and J by 1 base, with 8 bases between the two germline ends. This CDR3 spans 13 amino acids. Germline assignment: CDR1 SQVTM and CDR2 ANQGSEA. The DNA of the CDR3 is TGCAGCGTTGAGGACCAACGCACAGATACGCAGTATTTT. Translation gives CSVEDQRTDTQYF.

This clonotype appeared a few times. The chain couples TRBV7-8 to TRBJ2-4; no definite D call. The germline CDR1 and CDR2 sequences are SGHVS and FQNEAQ. The CDR3 is made up of 13 amino acids. V gave up 3 bases and J gave up 9 bases, with 12 bases separating them. The CDR3 DNA is TGTGCCAGCAGCTTTTCTGGGGTGGCCATTCAGTACTTC. This gives the protein CASSFSGVAIQYF.

With regard to this clonotype: One base away lies a much larger clone, so this may be a sequencing read error. The chain recombines TRBV20-1 with TRBJ2-3; TRBD1 is a possible D gene (5 bases). V lost 1 base to trimming and J lost 8 bases, with 13 bases between them. Germline CDR1 is DFQATT and CDR2 is SNEGSKA (reference sequence). The CDR3 sequence is 13 residues long. CDR3 amino acids: CSARVQGAGTQYF. For the CDR3, the DNA is TGCAGTGCTAGAGTTCAGGGCGCAGGTACGCAGTATTTT.

The V call is TRBV4-1, the J call TRBJ2-5; no firm D call. Near its end, the DNA agrees better with TRBJ2-7, so the J call may be wrong. The germline V gene encodes CDR1 MGHRA and CDR2 YSYEKL. The CDR3 runs 15 residues. CDR3 protein: CASSQNTNPGNEQYF. DNA of the CDR3: TGCGCCAGCAGCCAAAATACAAATCCTGGTAACGAGCAGTACTTC.

The gene calls are TRBV12-3 or TRBV12-4 and TRBJ2-4, with TRBD2 matching over 8 bases. The junction had 3 bases not matched to a gene; V was cut back by 6 bases and J by 5 bases. The CDR3 is 13 residues long. This CDR3 reads CASSRGGQNIQYF. For the CDR3, the DNA is TGTGCCAGCAGCCGGGGGGGCCAAAACATTCAGTACTTC.

To note about this clonotype: The junction differs from germline at one of its ends, possibly a read error. The chain joins TRBV20-1 to TRBJ1-1, with D tentatively TRBD1 (5 bases). The germline gives CDR1 DFQATT, CDR2 SNEGSKA (reference sequence). The CDR3 is made up of 15 amino acids. CDR3 loop: CSAIPPGRPNTEVFF. In DNA, the CDR3 is TGCAGTGCTATACCCCCGGGACGCCCAAACACTGAAGTTTTCTTT.

The chain joins TRBV4-2 to TRBJ2-3; D unclear. The CDR3 is made up of 14 amino acids. The V end was cut by 0 bases, the J end by 5 bases, with 9 bases between. The germline gives CDR1 LGHNA, CDR2 YNFKEQ. CDR3 sequence (DNA): TGTGCCAGCAGCCAAGAAAGGGATCGAGATACGCAGTATTTT. It yields the protein CASSQERDRDTQYF.

The table lists this clonotype with a few counts. The chain employs TRBV7-9 and TRBJ2-5; TRBD2 might be the D (5 bases). Germline CDR1 reads SEHNR; CDR2 reads FQNEAQ (reference sequence). The length of the CDR3 is 15 residues. V lost 2 bases and J lost 2, with 12 bases in between. CDR3 bases: TGTGCCAGCAGCTTATTAGCGCAGCCGCAAGAGACCCAGTACTTC. Residues: CASSLLAQPQETQYF.

This clonotype appeared once. The CDR3 nucleotides read TGCGCCAGCAGCTTATCGACAGCTAATGAAAAACTGTTTTTT. Residues: CASSLSTANEKLFF. The chain recombines TRBV5-1 with TRBJ1-4, with D perhaps matching TRBD1 (5 bases). From germline, CDR1 is SGHRS and CDR2 YFSETQ. This CDR3 comprises 14 residues. V shed 2 bases and J shed 3 bases, with 8 bases lying between them.

This clonotype showed up just a few times. The J gene is TRBJ2-5, the V gene TRBV12-3 or TRBV12-4, with 9 nucleotides matching TRBD1. Trimming at V came to 6 bases and at J to 4 bases, leaving 15 bases not matched to a gene. CDR3 length: 17 amino acids. CDR3: CASSLVGGQGIGETQYF. CDR3 nucleotides: TGTGCCAGCAGCCTAGTTGGGGGACAGGGAATCGGAGAGACCCAGTACTTC.

The chain recombines TRBV3-1 with TRBJ1-4, with unresolved D. Germline CDR1 and CDR2: LGHDT and YNNKEL (reference sequence). Trimming pared 0 bases from V and 11 bases from J, leaving 7 bases between. The CDR3 spans 12 residues. CDR3 coding DNA: TGTGCCAGCAGCCAAGATACGGAGAAACTGTTTTTT. It specifies CASSQDTEKLFF.